A single sample is the source of the 4 T cell receptor beta chains below, sequenced in a study of early T cells in non-severe SARS-CoV-2 infection (TCRdb year 2021). Library preparation used 5' RACE. The run used a NextSeq 500. Using fastp at Q25 and MiXCR, TCRdb reprocessed the public reads and kept productive beta chains. Each record represents a unique CDR3 protein, reported with the most common genes and DNA among its rows. A total of roughly 55,000 distinct CDR3 sequences appear in this sample, around a tenth of them only once. Roughly a tenth of the sample is in the top ten clones. Sequencing input: whole blood. The receptor set was obtained from an adult who was a healthcare worker with PCR-confirmed SARS-CoV-2 infection or an uninfected control (not recorded which).

This chain links TRBV28 with TRBJ2-3, with D perhaps matching TRBD2 (5 bases). V gave up 8 bases and J gave up 1 base, with 10 bases separating them. Germline values: CDR1 MDHEN, CDR2 SYDVKM. The CDR3 totals 13 residues. This CDR3 reads CASRHSGTDTQYF. Here the CDR3 DNA reads TGTGCCAGCCGGCATAGCGGCACAGATACGCAGTATTTT. Supplemented by reference TRBV28 and TRBJ2-3, the full variable domain reads DVKVTQSSRYLVKRTGEKVFLECVQDMDHENMFWYRQDPGLGLRLIYFSYDVKMKEKGDIPEGYSVSREKKERFSLILESASTNQTSMYLCASRHSGTDTQYFGPGTRLTVL.

The chain carries TRBV24-1 and TRBJ2-7, with TRBD1 matching 7 bases. The CDR3 length is 15 residues. J lost 2 bases, V lost 3 bases, and 6 bases had no gene match. CDR1 and CDR2 from the germline V gene are KGHDR and SFDVKD. CDR3 nucleotide sequence: TGTGCCACCAGTGATCCAGGGCAGGGGGCCTACGAGCAGTACTTC. Translation: CATSDPGQGAYEQYF.

V is TRBV21-1 and J is TRBJ2-5; the table's D gene call, TRBD2, was not cross checked with the DNA. TRBV21-1 is recorded as a pseudogene. This CDR3 has 16 residues. Here the CDR3 DNA reads TGTGCCAGCAGCAAAGAAGTTGGCGGGAGTCGAGAGACCCAGTACTTC. Encoded protein: CASSKEVGGSRETQYF.

This clonotype was seen only a few times. The rearrangement links TRBV5-1 to TRBJ2-7; D possibly corresponds to TRBD2 (6 bases). The V gene's germline CDR1 is SGHRS and CDR2 YFSETQ. The CDR3 spans 14 residues. With 2 bases removed from V and 2 bases from J, the gap between germline ends came to 11 bases. The CDR3 nucleotides are TGCGCCAGCAGCTTAACGGGGGAACCCTACGAGCAGTACTTC. As protein: CASSLTGEPYEQYF.